The TCR beta chain described here comes from a study of graft-versus-host responses after intestinal transplantation. Study-wide context: All recipients got anti-thymocyte globulin induction, then tacrolimus and steroids for 2 to 4 years.

Method: immunoSEQ multiplex PCR; TCRdb's copy keeps in-frame clones and lacks some. Counted here are roughly 2,500 clones, 93% occurring once; the ten biggest clones make up approximately 1.5%. The V segment lost 8 bases and the J segment 0 bases; nucleotides outside the gene matches: 4. Germline CDR1 MGHDK, CDR2 SYGVNS. The CDR3 contains 15 residues. The clonotype comes from a human patient who received an intestinal transplant, so some T cells may come from the graft donor. The chain is built from TRBV25-1 and TRBJ2-3, with 11 bases matching TRBD2. The sequences come from PBMCs, collected around 20 days after intestinal transplant. DNA of the CDR3: TGTGCCAGCGCTAGACTAGCGGGGAGCACAGATACGCAGTATTTT. It yields the protein CASARLAGSTDTQYF.